This T cell receptor beta chain was identified in a study of control samples from healthy donors and cancer patients. The method was immunoSEQ multiplex PCR; TCRdb's version includes in-frame clones alone and lacks a portion of them. The top ten clones hold under 2.5% of a sample with roughly 120,000 clones, roughly 91% of them seen once. The V and J ends lost 0 bases and 1 base respectively, with 6 bases between them. The V gene's germline CDR1 is SQVTM and CDR2 ANQGSEA. The CDR3 loop spans 13 amino acids. Material: blood. The V gene is TRBV29-1, the J gene TRBJ1-2; D remains unclear. The source of this sequence is a woman aged 70-85 years in good health. The CDR3 loop reads CSVEDSVNYGYTF. The DNA for the CDR3 is TGCAGCGTTGAAGATTCGGTTAACTATGGCTACACCTTC.